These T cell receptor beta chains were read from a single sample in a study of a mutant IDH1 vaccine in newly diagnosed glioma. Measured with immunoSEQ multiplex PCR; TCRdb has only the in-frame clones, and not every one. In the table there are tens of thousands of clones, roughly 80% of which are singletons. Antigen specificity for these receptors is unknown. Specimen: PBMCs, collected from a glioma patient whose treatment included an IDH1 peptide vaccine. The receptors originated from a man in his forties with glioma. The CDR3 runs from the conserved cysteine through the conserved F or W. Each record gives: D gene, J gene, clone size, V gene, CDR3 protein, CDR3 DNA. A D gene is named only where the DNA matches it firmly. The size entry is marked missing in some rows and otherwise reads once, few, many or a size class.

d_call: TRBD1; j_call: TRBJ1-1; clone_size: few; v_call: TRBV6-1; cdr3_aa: CASSAGTGGIGDTEAFF; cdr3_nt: TGTGCCAGCAGTGCGGGGACAGGGGGGATCGGTGATACTGAAGCTTTCTTT
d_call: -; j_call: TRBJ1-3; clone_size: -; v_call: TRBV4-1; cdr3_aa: CASSPTGTRAYTIYF; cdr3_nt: TGCGCCAGCAGCCCAACCGGGACTCGAGCCTACACCATATATTTT
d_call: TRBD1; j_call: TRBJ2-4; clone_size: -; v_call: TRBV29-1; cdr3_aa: CSVDSDRANPYF; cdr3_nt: TGCAGCGTTGATTCGGACAGGGCGAATCCGTACTTC
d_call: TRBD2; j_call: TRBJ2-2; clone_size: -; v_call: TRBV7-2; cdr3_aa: CASSLATPGRSSGTTGELFF; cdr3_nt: TGTGCCAGCAGCTTAGCGACGCCGGGGAGGAGTAGCGGGACAACCGGGGAGCTGTTTTTT
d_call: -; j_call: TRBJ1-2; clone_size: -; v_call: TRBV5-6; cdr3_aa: CASSRYRDLIWGDYGYTF; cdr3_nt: TGTGCCAGCAGCCGTTACCGGGACTTGATTTGGGGGGACTATGGCTACACCTTC
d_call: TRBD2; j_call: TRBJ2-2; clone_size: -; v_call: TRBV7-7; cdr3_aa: CASSPAGLNTGELFF; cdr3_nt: TGTGCCAGCAGCCCAGCGGGGTTAAACACCGGGGAGCTGTTTTTT
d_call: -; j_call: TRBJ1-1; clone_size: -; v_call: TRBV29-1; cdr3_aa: CSVRGNTEAFF; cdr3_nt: TGCAGCGTTAGAGGGAACACTGAAGCTTTCTTT
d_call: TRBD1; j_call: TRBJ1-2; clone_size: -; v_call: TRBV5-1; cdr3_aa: CASRPLDREVSYTF; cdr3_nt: TGCGCCAGCAGACCTTTGGACAGGGAGGTTAGCTACACCTTC
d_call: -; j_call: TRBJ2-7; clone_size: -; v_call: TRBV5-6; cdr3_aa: CASSLDWQGDSYEQYF; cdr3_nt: TGTGCCAGCAGCTTGGATTGGCAGGGAGACTCCTACGAGCAGTACTTC
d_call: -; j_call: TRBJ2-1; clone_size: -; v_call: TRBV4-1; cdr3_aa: CASSQEAGRGRDEQFF; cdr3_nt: TGCGCCAGCAGCCAAGAAGCGGGCCGGGGGAGAGATGAGCAGTTCTTC
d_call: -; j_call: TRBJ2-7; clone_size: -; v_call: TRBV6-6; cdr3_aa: CASGLVGLTYF; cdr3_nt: TGTGCCAGCGGCTTAGTGGGCCTCACTTACTTC
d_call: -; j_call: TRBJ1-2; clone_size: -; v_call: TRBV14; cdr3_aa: CASSPRTGDPGGYTF; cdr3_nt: TGTGCCAGCAGCCCGAGAACTGGCGACCCCGGGGGCTACACCTTC
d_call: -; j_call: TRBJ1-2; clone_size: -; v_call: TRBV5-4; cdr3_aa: CASSLGAGQGYYGYTF; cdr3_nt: TGTGCCAGCAGCTTGGGGGCAGGACAAGGGTACTATGGCTACACCTTC
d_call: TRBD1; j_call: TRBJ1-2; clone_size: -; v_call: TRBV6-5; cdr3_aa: CASSYRGPNYGYTF; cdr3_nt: TGTGCCAGCAGTTACAGGGGGCCAAACTATGGCTACACCTTC
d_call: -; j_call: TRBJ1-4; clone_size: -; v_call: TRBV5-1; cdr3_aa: CASSLVANEKLFF; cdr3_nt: TGCGCCAGCAGCTTGGTCGCGAATGAAAAACTGTTTTTT
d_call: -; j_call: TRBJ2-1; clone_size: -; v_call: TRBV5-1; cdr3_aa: CASSLDGGQAYNEQFF; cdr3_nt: TGCGCCAGCAGCTTGGATGGGGGTCAGGCCTACAATGAGCAGTTCTTC
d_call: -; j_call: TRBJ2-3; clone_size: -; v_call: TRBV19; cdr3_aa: CASSGGRPTDTQYF; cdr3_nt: TGTGCCAGTAGCGGGGGGCGGCCCACAGATACGCAGTATTTT
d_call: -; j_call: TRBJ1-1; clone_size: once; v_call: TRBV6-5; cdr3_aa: CASSYSNRGSRTEAFF; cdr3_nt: TGTGCCAGCAGTTACTCGAATAGGGGTAGTCGCACTGAAGCTTTCTTT
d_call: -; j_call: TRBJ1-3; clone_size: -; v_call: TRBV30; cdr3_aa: CAWTWTSGNTIYF; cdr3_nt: TGTGCCTGGACCTGGACCTCTGGAAACACCATATATTTT
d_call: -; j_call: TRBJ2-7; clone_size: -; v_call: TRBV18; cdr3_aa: CASSPASRGSYEQYF; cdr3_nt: TGTGCCAGCTCACCCGCATCCAGGGGTAGCTACGAGCAGTACTTC
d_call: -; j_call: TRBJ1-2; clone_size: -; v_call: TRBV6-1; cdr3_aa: CASSEFGGYTF; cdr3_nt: TGTGCCAGCAGTGAATTTGGTGGCTACACCTTC
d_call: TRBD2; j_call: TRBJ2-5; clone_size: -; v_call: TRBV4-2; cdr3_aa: CASSQVTSGGPETQYF; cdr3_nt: TGTGCCAGCAGCCAGGTTACTAGCGGGGGGCCAGAGACCCAGTACTTC
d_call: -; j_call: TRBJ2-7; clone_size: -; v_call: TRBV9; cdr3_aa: CASSVSFQGEQYF; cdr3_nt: TGTGCCAGCAGCGTAAGTTTTCAGGGGGAGCAGTACTTC
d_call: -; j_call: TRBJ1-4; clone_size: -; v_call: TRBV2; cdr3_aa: CASRQNLLINEKLFF; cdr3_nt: TGTGCCAGCAGACAAAACCTCCTAATTAATGAAAAACTGTTTTTT
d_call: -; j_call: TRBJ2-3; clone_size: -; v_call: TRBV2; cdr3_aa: CASSAVGTDTQYF; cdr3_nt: TGTGCCAGCAGTGCAGTAGGCACAGATACGCAGTATTTT
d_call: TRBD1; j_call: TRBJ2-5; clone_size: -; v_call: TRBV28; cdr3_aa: CASSPGQGIQETQYF; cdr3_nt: TGTGCCAGCAGCCCGGGACAGGGTATCCAAGAGACCCAGTACTTC
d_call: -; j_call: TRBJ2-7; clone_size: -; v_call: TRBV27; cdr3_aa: CASSYAGTAEQYF; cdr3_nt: TGTGCCAGCAGTTACGCGGGTACGGCCGAGCAGTACTTC
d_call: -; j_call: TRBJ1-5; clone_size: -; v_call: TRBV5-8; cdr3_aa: CASSQGTGRGSLSQPQHF; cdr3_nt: TGTGCCAGCTCCCAAGGCACAGGGAGGGGCTCCCTTAGTCAGCCCCAGCATTTT
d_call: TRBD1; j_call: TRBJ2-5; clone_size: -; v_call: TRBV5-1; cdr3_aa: CASSLGTASLETQYF; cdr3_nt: TGCGCCAGCAGCTTAGGGACAGCCAGTTTAGAGACCCAGTACTTC
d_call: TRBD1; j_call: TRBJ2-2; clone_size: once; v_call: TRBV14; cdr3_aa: CASSRQGGRSGELFF; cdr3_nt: TGTGCCAGCAGCCGACAGGGGGGGCGCTCCGGGGAGCTGTTTTTT
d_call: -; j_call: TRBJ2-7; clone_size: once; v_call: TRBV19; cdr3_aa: CASSIGGDEQYF; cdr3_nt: TGTGCCAGTAGTATAGGAGGTGACGAGCAGTACTTC
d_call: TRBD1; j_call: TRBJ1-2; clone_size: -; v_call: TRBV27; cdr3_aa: CASSFAGQVGYTF; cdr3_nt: TGTGCCAGCAGTTTTGCCGGACAGGTTGGCTACACCTTC
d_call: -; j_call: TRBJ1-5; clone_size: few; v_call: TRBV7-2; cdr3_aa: CASSLRGGNSNQPQHF; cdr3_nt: TGTGCCAGCAGCTTAAGAGGGGGGAATAGCAATCAGCCCCAGCATTTT
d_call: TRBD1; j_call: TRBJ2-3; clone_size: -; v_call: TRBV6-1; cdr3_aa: CASSQYRGDTQYF; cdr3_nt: TGTGCCAGCAGTCAATACAGGGGGGATACGCAGTATTTT
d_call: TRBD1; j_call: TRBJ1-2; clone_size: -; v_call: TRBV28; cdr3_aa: CASSSTKGALRTF; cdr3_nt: TGTGCCAGCAGTTCTACTAAGGGGGCGCTTAGGACCTTC
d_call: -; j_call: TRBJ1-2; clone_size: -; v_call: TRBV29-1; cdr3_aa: CSVGDGLYGYTF; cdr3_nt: TGCAGCGTCGGGGACGGCCTCTATGGCTACACCTTC
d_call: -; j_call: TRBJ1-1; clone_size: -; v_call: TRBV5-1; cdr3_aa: CASSSGPSFMNTEAFF; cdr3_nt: TGCGCCAGCAGCTCCGGGCCTTCTTTTATGAACACTGAAGCTTTCTTT
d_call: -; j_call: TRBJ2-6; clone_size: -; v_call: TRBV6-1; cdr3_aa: CASSVRRGENSGANVLTF; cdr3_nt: TGTGCCAGCAGTGTACGGCGGGGAGAGAACTCTGGGGCCAACGTCCTGACTTTC
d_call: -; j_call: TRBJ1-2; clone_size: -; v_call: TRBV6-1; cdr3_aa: CASSEAIGRARGYTF; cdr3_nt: TGTGCCAGCAGTGAAGCAATCGGCAGGGCAAGAGGCTACACCTTC
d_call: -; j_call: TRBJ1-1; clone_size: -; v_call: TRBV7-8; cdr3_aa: CASSPMTGQGGPEAFF; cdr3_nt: TGTGCCAGCAGCCCAATGACGGGGCAGGGAGGTCCTGAAGCTTTCTTT
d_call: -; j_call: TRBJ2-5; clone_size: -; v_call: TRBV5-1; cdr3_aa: CASEGPLQETQYF; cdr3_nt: TGCGCCAGCGAGGGCCCGCTTCAAGAGACCCAGTACTTC
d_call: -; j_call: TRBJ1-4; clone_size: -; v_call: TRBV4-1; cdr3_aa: CASRPTGTQTNEKLFF; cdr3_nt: TGCGCCAGCAGACCGACAGGAACCCAAACTAATGAAAAACTGTTTTTT